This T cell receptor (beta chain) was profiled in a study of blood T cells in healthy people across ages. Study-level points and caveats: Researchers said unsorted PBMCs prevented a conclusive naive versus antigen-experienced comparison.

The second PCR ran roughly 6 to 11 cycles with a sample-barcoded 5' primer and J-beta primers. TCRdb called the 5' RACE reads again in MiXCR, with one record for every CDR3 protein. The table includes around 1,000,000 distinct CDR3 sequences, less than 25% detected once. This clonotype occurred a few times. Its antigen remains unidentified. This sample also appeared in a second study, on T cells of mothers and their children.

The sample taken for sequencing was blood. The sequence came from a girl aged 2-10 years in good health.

The CDR3 region has the DNA TGCAGCGTCTCGAACCGGGACGGTGGAAACACCATATATTTT. The encoded protein is CSVSNRDGGNTIYF. The gene calls are TRBV29-1 and TRBJ1-3; D is possibly TRBD1 (5 bases). This CDR3 contains 14 residues. With 6 bases removed from V and 3 bases from J, the gap between germline ends came to 15 bases. CDR1 is SQVTM and CDR2 is ANQGSEA in the germline V gene. The full variable domain, rest sourced from reference TRBV29-1 and TRBJ1-3, is SAVISQKPSRDICQRGTSLTIQCQVDSQVTMMFWYRQQPGQSLTLIATANQGSEATYESGFVIDKFPISRPNLTFSTLTVSNMSPEDSSIYLCSVSNRDGGNTIYFGEGSWLTVV.